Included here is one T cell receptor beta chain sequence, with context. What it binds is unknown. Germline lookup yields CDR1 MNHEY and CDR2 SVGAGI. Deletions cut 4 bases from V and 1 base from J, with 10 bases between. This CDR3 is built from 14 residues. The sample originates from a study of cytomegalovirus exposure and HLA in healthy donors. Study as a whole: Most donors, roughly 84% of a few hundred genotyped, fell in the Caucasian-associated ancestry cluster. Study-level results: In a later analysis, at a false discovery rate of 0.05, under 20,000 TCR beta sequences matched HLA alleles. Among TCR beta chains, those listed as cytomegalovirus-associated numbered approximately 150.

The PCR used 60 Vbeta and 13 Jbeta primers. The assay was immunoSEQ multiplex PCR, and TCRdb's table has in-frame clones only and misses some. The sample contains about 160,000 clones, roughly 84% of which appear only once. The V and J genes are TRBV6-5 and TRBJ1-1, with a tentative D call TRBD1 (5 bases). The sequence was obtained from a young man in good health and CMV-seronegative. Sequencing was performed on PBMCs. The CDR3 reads CASSWGGRNTEAFF. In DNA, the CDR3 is TGTGCCAGCAGTTGGGGCGGACGGAACACTGAAGCTTTCTTT.